This T cell receptor beta chain was obtained from a study of T-cell reconstitution after alpha-beta-depleted transplantation in children. Findings and caveats of the study: Hyperexpanded clones declined; after one year, newly produced T cells mostly supplied diversity.

This clonotype showed up many times. The antigen is not known. The authors prepared the TCRbeta library with unique molecular identifiers. TCRdb recomputed calls from the PCR reads with MiXCR, one row per CDR3 protein. The sample holds around 700,000 distinct CDR3 sequences, approximately 14% seen once. This receptor was obtained from a girl aged 2-10 years with congenital amegakaryocytic thrombocytopenia, due to receive a stem cell transplant. The source was PBMCs, collected before TCRalphabeta/CD19-depleted stem cell transplant.

The CDR3 sequence is CSARLAGGSGSYNEQFF. The DNA of the CDR3 is TGCAGTGCTAGGCTAGCGGGAGGGTCGGGCTCCTACAATGAGCAGTTCTTC. This chain links TRBV20-1 with TRBJ2-1, with 12 bases lining up with TRBD2. The length of the CDR3 is 17 residues. V shed 3 bases, J shed 0 bases, and the junction held 6 bases outside the gene matches. Germline CDR1 and CDR2: DFQATT and SNEGSKA (reference sequence).